These 31 T cell receptor beta chains were sequenced from one sample in a study of T-cell reconstitution after alpha-beta-depleted transplantation in children. Unique molecular identifiers featured in how the TCRbeta library was prepared. TCRdb used MiXCR to reprocess the PCR reads, holding one entry per CDR3 protein. The sample gives fewer than 550,000 distinct CDR3 sequences, about 10% of which show up once; around 15% is in the top ten. The material sequenced was PBMCs, mostly from graft donor cells, taken 180 days after TCRalphabeta/CD19-depleted stem cell transplant. Every receptor here comes from a female patient between 2 and 15 years old who had a stem cell transplant for aplastic anemia, so the T cells may come from the graft donor.

This clonotype was observed a few times. The V and J genes are TRBV12-3 or TRBV12-4 and TRBJ2-5; 13 nucleotides align to TRBD2. The CDR3 runs 16 residues. V shed 5 bases, J shed 4 bases, and the junction held 7 bases outside the gene matches. The CDR3 DNA follows: TGTGCCAGCAGTACAACGGGACTAGCGGGACGAGAGACCCAGTACTTC. Its protein is CASSTTGLAGRETQYF.

The chain combines TRBV7-9 with TRBJ1-5, with D possibly being TRBD1 (5 bases). Germline CDR1 and CDR2: SEHNR and FQNEAQ (reference sequence). This CDR3 is 17 amino acids long. Trimming stripped 3 bases from V and 0 bases from J, with 15 bases between. The DNA of the CDR3 is TGTGCCAGCAGCTTTACACCGGGGCCTAATAGCAATCAGCCCCAGCATTTT. Translated, it gives CASSFTPGPNSNQPQHF.

This clonotype appeared many times. The chain carries TRBV9 and TRBJ2-1; D remains unclear. Germline V gene lookup returns CDR1 SGDLS and CDR2 YYNGEE. Trimming took off 5 bases at V and 5 bases at J, with 8 bases between the two ends. This CDR3 is built from 12 residues. Here the CDR3 reads CASSLPDNEQFF. The CDR3 region has the DNA TGTGCCAGCAGTCTGCCCGACAATGAGCAGTTCTTC.

This clonotype was counted at least ten times. The rearrangement links TRBV28 to TRBJ1-2; 7 bases match TRBD1. The CDR3 sequence is 15 residues long. In germline, CDR1 is MDHEN, CDR2 SYDVKM. J was trimmed by 4 bases and V by 4 bases; bases with no gene match: 9. The CDR3 DNA sequence: TGTGCCAGCAGTTCCGAGGGGGCGCAGGGCTATGGCTACACCTTC. Its protein product is CASSSEGAQGYGYTF.

This clonotype showed up just a few times. The chain combines TRBV20-1 with TRBJ1-3, with a possible D match to TRBD1 (6 bases). The V and J ends lost 0 bases and 4 bases respectively, with 10 bases between them. This CDR3 is built from 14 residues. Germline V CDR1 and CDR2: DFQATT, SNEGSKA (reference sequence). This chain's CDR3 is CSARDPGVGNTIYF. CDR3 DNA sequence: TGCAGTGCTAGAGATCCAGGGGTCGGAAACACCATATATTTT.

DNA of the CDR3: TGTGCCAGCAGCTTCCTTCCGGGACAGGGTTTCTCTGGGGCCAACGTCCTGACTTTC. Amino acid sequence: CASSFLPGQGFSGANVLTF. This chain links TRBV7-9 with TRBJ2-6, with TRBD1 identical over 9 bases. Germline V lookup: CDR1 SEHNR, CDR2 FQNEAQ (reference sequence). V lost 3 bases, J lost 0 bases, and 9 bases stayed unmatched. This CDR3 comprises 19 residues.

This clonotype was seen many times. The chain recombines TRBV14 with TRBJ1-2; 10 nucleotides align to TRBD1. V dropped 4 bases and J dropped 4; count of bases not matched to a gene: 6. This CDR3 is 15 amino acids long. Germline V CDR1 and CDR2: SGHDN, FVKESK. The CDR3 nucleotides read TGTGCCAGCAGCCTCCGGGACAGGGGACTCTATGGCTACACCTTC. The encoded protein is CASSLRDRGLYGYTF.

The rearrangement uses TRBV6-1 and TRBJ2-1; 10 bases are shared with TRBD2. The CDR3 is 16 residues long. The V and J ends lost 2 bases and 2 bases, in that order; junction bases with no gene match: 3. Per the germline V gene, CDR1 is MNHNS and CDR2 is SASEGT. CDR3 protein: CASSEQGLATYNEQFF. The CDR3 nucleotides are TGTGCCAGCAGTGAACAGGGACTAGCGACCTACAATGAGCAGTTCTTC.

This clonotype was counted between two and nine times. The chain is built from TRBV20-1 and TRBJ2-2; D uncertain. V lost 0 bases and J 13 bases, leaving 9 bases between the germline ends. Germline loops: CDR1 DFQATT, CDR2 SNEGSKA (reference sequence). This CDR3 comprises 11 residues. The CDR3 is CSARDWAGLFF. In nucleotides, the CDR3 is TGCAGTGCTAGAGACTGGGCCGGGCTGTTTTTT.

This clonotype was counted between two and nine times. This sequence joins TRBV20-1 and TRBJ2-3; 10 nucleotides agree with TRBD2. This CDR3 is built from 16 residues. V lost 6 bases, J lost 5 bases, and 14 bases stayed unmatched. The V gene's germline CDR1 is DFQATT and CDR2 SNEGSKA (reference sequence). The CDR3 DNA sequence: TGCAGTGCGGGGAGCGGGGGGGCCGTATCTAGAGATACGCAGTATTTT. Protein sequence: CSAGSGGAVSRDTQYF.

In its sample, this clonotype was seen many times. The chain is built from TRBV7-2 and TRBJ2-2; the match to TRBD1 covers 8 bases. CDR1 and CDR2 from the germline V gene are SGHTA and FQGNSA. V shed 6 bases, J shed 7 bases, and the junction held 7 bases outside the gene matches. This CDR3 region has 14 residues. The CDR3 spells CASSYDRGNGELFF. The CDR3 DNA reads as TGTGCCAGCAGTTACGACAGGGGTAACGGGGAGCTGTTTTTT.

The chain carries TRBV7-2 and TRBJ2-5; no clear D. This CDR3 is 16 amino acids long. The V gene's germline CDR1 is SGHTA and CDR2 FQGNSA. Trimming took 1 base from V and 1 from J, leaving 13 bases between them. CDR3 nucleotide sequence: TGTGCCAGCAGCTTAGGCCGACTCAAGTTCCAAGAGACCCAGTACTTC. Its protein is CASSLGRLKFQETQYF.

This clonotype was counted many times. The chain couples TRBV20-1 to TRBJ2-1, with D perhaps TRBD2 (6 bases). V was shortened by 7 bases and J by 7 bases, with 17 bases between the two germline ends. CDR1 DFQATT and CDR2 SNEGSKA come from the germline V gene (reference sequence). The CDR3 contains 13 residues. DNA of the CDR3: TGCAGTGTCCCGGCGGGGCGGTGGAATGAGCAGTTCTTC. This sequence encodes CSVPAGRWNEQFF.

This clonotype has more than one count but fewer than ten. At one of its ends the junction is not consistent with the germline gene, which may arise from a read error. The genes are TRBV12-3 or TRBV12-4 and TRBJ1-1; TRBD1 matches at 9 bases. This CDR3 region has 13 residues. CDR3 DNA sequence: TGTGCCAGCAGTTTAGCCGAACCGGGACAGGGTGACTTT. It specifies CASSLAEPGQGDF.

This clonotype appeared many times. This sequence joins TRBV18 and TRBJ2-7, with D tentatively TRBD1 (6 bases). Germline-derived CDR1 and CDR2 are KGHSH and LQKENI. The CDR3 loop spans 14 amino acids. The germline V and J ends were trimmed by 2 bases and 0 bases, with 8 bases remaining between them. The CDR3: CASSPGTTSYEQYV. The CDR3 region has the DNA TGTGCCAGCTCACCAGGGACAACCTCCTACGAGCAGTACGTC.

The chain couples TRBV20-1 to TRBJ2-3; 7 positions match TRBD2. Unmatched junction bases numbered 3, after V lost 3 bases and J lost 6 bases. Germline V gene sequence: CDR1 DFQATT, CDR2 SNEGSKA (reference sequence). This CDR3 is 12 amino acids long. CDR3 in DNA: TGCAGTGCTAGCGGGAGGTGGGATACGCAGTATTTT. Translated, it gives CSASGRWDTQYF.

This clonotype came up a few times. This sequence joins TRBV7-2 and TRBJ2-1; D might be TRBD2 (6 bases). V was shortened by 8 bases and J by 0 bases, with 14 bases between the two germline ends. CDR1 and CDR2 (germline): SGHTA, FQGNSA. CDR3 length equals 15 residues. This CDR3 reads CASGWDFSSYNEQFF. In DNA, the CDR3 is TGTGCCAGCGGATGGGACTTCTCCTCCTACAATGAGCAGTTCTTC.

The chain uses TRBV6-6 and TRBJ2-7; D remains unclear. The germline gives CDR1 MNHNY, CDR2 SVGAGI (reference sequence). CDR3 length: 13 residues. Trimming removed 2 bases from V and 0 bases from J, with 5 bases in between. The CDR3 DNA sequence: TGTGCCAGCAGTTACGCTGACTCCTACGAGCAGTACTTC. Its protein product is CASSYADSYEQYF.

This clonotype was counted only a few times. V usage is TRBV11-2 and J usage is TRBJ2-6; TRBD1 matches 12 bases. Per germline, CDR1 SGHAT and CDR2 FQNNGV. This CDR3 region has 19 residues. Germline trimming cut 2 bases from V and 3 bases from J; bases unmatched to any gene: 8. Written as DNA, the CDR3 is TGTGCCAGCAGCTTATTTATGGGACAGGGGGCTAGTGGGGCCAACGTCCTGACTTTC. Translated, it gives CASSLFMGQGASGANVLTF. The full variable domain, rest sourced from reference TRBV11-2 and TRBJ2-6, is EAGVAQSPRYKIIEKRQSVAFWCNPISGHATLYWYQQILGQGPKLLIQFQNNGVVDDSQLPKDRFSAERLKGVDSTLKIQPAKLEDSAVYLCASSLFMGQGASGANVLTFGAGSRLTVL.

This clonotype was counted a few times. The chain combines TRBV7-6 with TRBJ1-1; 10 bases match TRBD1. Germline-derived CDR1 and CDR2 are SGHVS and FNYEAQ. The CDR3 consists of 16 residues. With 1 base clipped from V and 11 bases from J, the junction kept 13 bases outside the gene matches. The CDR3 loop reads CASSLEAAGTGVAAFF. As DNA, the CDR3 is TGTGCCAGCAGCTTAGAAGCGGCCGGGACAGGGGTAGCGGCTTTCTTT.

J is TRBJ2-1 and V is TRBV5-1; TRBD1 might be the D (6 bases). V was cut by 4 bases and J by 10 bases, with 15 bases left in between. The CDR3 length is 13 residues. The germline CDR1 and CDR2 sequences are SGHRS and YFSETQ. DNA for the CDR3: TGCGCCAGCAGCGGAAGATACAGGGTCGAGCAGTTCTTC. Translating gives CASSGRYRVEQFF.

This clonotype was observed once. The gene calls are TRBV27 and TRBJ2-7, with 7 bases that match TRBD2. Germline V CDR1 and CDR2: MNHEY, SMNVEV (reference sequence). CDR3 length: 14 residues. Losses at the gene ends were 5 bases for V and 6 bases for J; bases not matched to a gene: 10. In DNA, the CDR3 is TGTGCCAGCAGTACTCCGGGGGGATCTGGCGAGCAGTACTTC. The encoded protein is CASSTPGGSGEQYF.

The chain carries TRBV28 and TRBJ2-1, with 7 bases lining up with TRBD2. Germline CDR1 reads MDHEN; CDR2 reads SYDVKM. The CDR3 consists of 15 residues. Trimming removed 6 bases from V and 9 bases from J; junction bases left unmatched: 14. The CDR3 coding sequence is TGTGCCAGCAGGACCCGGACTAGAGTGTTATCTGAGCAGTTCTTC. This translates into CASRTRTRVLSEQFF.

This clonotype was seen more than once but under ten times. V gene TRBV5-1 combines with J gene TRBJ2-1; either TRBD1 or TRBD2 may supply D (5 bases each). V lost 4 bases and J 14 bases, leaving 25 bases between the germline ends. This CDR3 region has 15 residues. Germline V lookup: CDR1 SGHRS, CDR2 YFSETQ. For the CDR3, the DNA is TGCGCCAGCAGCCCGCTTACTACCTCTGGGGGTCAGGAGTTCTTC. Translating it yields CASSPLTTSGGQEFF.

At least ten counts were recorded for this clonotype. The genes are TRBV29-1 and TRBJ1-1; 8 nucleotides match TRBD1. After removal of 7 bases from V and 7 bases from J, the junction contained 14 bases not matched to a gene. CDR3 length equals 14 residues. The germline gives CDR1 SQVTM, CDR2 ANQGSEA. The CDR3 sequence is CSAYDTGGSGEAFF. Written as DNA, the CDR3 is TGCAGCGCCTACGATACAGGGGGATCAGGTGAAGCTTTCTTT.

This clonotype was observed a handful of times. This chain uses TRBV6-2 or TRBV6-3 with TRBJ2-7; D perhaps matches TRBD1 (5 bases). The CDR3 sequence is 16 residues long. The germline CDR1 and CDR2 sequences are MNHEY and SVGEGT. Trimming took off 0 bases at V and 8 bases at J, with 20 bases between the two ends. CDR3 region: CASSYSPRTGPTKQYF. CDR3 sequence (DNA): TGTGCCAGCAGTTACTCTCCCCGTACAGGTCCTACGAAGCAGTACTTC.

The CDR3 sequence is CASSLGPLGTTTKRTEAFF. The CDR3 bases are TGTGCCAGCAGCTTAGGACCCTTGGGGACAACTACCAAACGGACTGAAGCTTTCTTT. The V gene is TRBV11-1, the J gene TRBJ1-1; D perhaps matches TRBD1 (6 bases). The V end lost 1 base, the J end lost 5 bases, and 26 bases lay between the germline ends. The length of the CDR3 is 19 residues. Germline values: CDR1 SGHAT, CDR2 FQDESV (reference sequence).

This clonotype was seen more than once but under ten times. The V call is TRBV10-3, the J call TRBJ2-7; D gene ambiguous. CDR1 and CDR2 (germline): ENHRY, SYGVKD. CDR3 length: 16 residues. The V gene lost 0 bases and the J gene lost 2 bases, with 14 bases spanning the gap. CDR3 sequence (DNA): TGTGCCATCAGTGAGTCTTTGGGTCCGGCACCCTACGAGCAGTACGTC. It is translated as CAISESLGPAPYEQYV.

CDR3 bases: TGTGCCATCAGTCCCCAAGGGGCGGGAGGAAACAATGAGCAGTTCTTC. Its translation: CAISPQGAGGNNEQFF. The J gene is TRBJ2-1, the V gene TRBV10-3; TRBD2 matches at 8 bases. V lost 5 bases to trimming and J lost 5 bases; unmatched junction nucleotides: 11. CDR3 length: 16 residues. Germline values: CDR1 ENHRY, CDR2 SYGVKD.

This clonotype appeared once. V gene TRBV4-3 combines with J gene TRBJ2-1, with 12 bases identical to TRBD2. The CDR3 is 17 amino acids. Germline values: CDR1 LGHNA, CDR2 YSLEER. Trimming cost V 4 bases and J 8 bases; bases outside gene matches: 12. Written as DNA, the CDR3 is TGCGCCAGCAGCCTTACCTGGACTAGCGGGAACTCCCATGAGCAGTTCTTC. It codes for CASSLTWTSGNSHEQFF.

To note about this clonotype: One end of the junction varies from germline; a read error may be responsible. The chain couples TRBV5-1 to TRBJ1-1; D remains unclear. CDR3 length equals 14 residues. The germline gives CDR1 SGHRS, CDR2 YFSETQ. The CDR3 spells CASILVGRDTEAFF. CDR3 bases: TGCGCCAGCATCTTGGTGGGCCGGGACACTGAAGCTTTCTTT.